These 30 T cell receptor beta chains were all obtained from the same sample, sequenced in a study of T-cell reconstitution after alpha-beta-depleted transplantation in children. Construction of the TCRbeta library involved unique molecular identifiers. TCRdb redid the calling of the PCR reads with MiXCR, one entry per CDR3 protein. The table lists 200,000 to 250,000 distinct CDR3 sequences, about 12% of them singletons. Source: PBMCs from the stem cell graft donor, taken from the stem cell graft. These receptors came from a human donor who donated a stem cell graft to a child with acute lymphoblastic leukemia.

Ten or more counts support this clonotype. The J gene is TRBJ2-5, the V gene TRBV20-1; D remains ambiguous. Looked up from germline, CDR1 is DFQATT and CDR2 is SNEGSKA (reference sequence). Deletions cut 6 bases from V and 5 bases from J, with 13 bases between. This CDR3 spans 12 amino acids. CDR3 in amino acids: CSAKSVGETQYF. DNA for the CDR3: TGCAGTGCCAAGTCGGTTGGGGAGACCCAGTACTTC.

Ten or more counts support this clonotype. The chain uses TRBV29-1 and TRBJ1-1; D gene ambiguous. This CDR3 has 12 amino acids. V lost 4 bases to trimming and J lost 3 bases, with 9 bases between them. The germline gives CDR1 SQVTM, CDR2 ANQGSEA. The CDR3 DNA sequence: TGCAGCGTTGTAAAGGAGGACACTGAAGCTTTCTTT. It translates to CSVVKEDTEAFF.

This clonotype came up many times. The CDR3 loop is CASMTGGNYGYTF. The CDR3 region has the DNA TGTGCCAGCATGACAGGGGGGAACTATGGCTACACCTTC. This rearrangement joins TRBV5-6 to TRBJ1-2, with 9 nucleotides matching TRBD1. Germline CDR1 and CDR2: SGHDT and YYEEEE. J gave up 2 bases and V 6 bases, and 2 bases lay outside the gene matches. The CDR3 is 13 residues long. Drawing the rest from reference TRBV5-6 and TRBJ1-2, the complete variable domain is DAGVTQSPTHLIKTRGQQVTLRCSPKSGHDTVSWYQQALGQGPQFIFQYYEEEERQRGNFPDRFSGHQFPNYSSELNVNALLLGDSALYLCASMTGGNYGYTFGSGTRLTVV.

Many counts were recorded for this clonotype. The chain uses TRBV29-1 and TRBJ2-6; a weak D match, TRBD1 (6 bases). The CDR3 contains 14 residues. The germline V gene has CDR1 SQVTM and CDR2 ANQGSEA. The V and J ends lost 4 bases and 0 bases respectively, with 7 bases between them. DNA of the CDR3: TGCAGCGTTGGACAGGCCTCTGGGGCCAACGTCCTGACTTTC. Residues: CSVGQASGANVLTF.

The chain uses TRBV28 and TRBJ2-1; D is undetermined. The CDR3 runs 16 residues. V shed 5 bases and J shed 15 bases, with 29 bases lying between them. Per the germline V gene, CDR1 is MDHEN and CDR2 is SYDVKM. The CDR3, as DNA: TGTGCCAGCAGTGCCCCCCCATTACGCACCTCCCGTTTGTCGTTCTTC. Amino acid sequence: CASSAPPLRTSRLSFF.

This clonotype was counted many times. V is TRBV10-3 and J is TRBJ1-5; D is possibly TRBD1 (5 bases). CDR3 length: 15 residues. Trimming took 0 bases from V and 5 from J, leaving 11 bases between them. Germline assignment: CDR1 ENHRY and CDR2 SYGVKD. The CDR3 sequence is CAISESRGSHQPQHF. The CDR3, as DNA: TGTGCCATCAGTGAGTCGAGGGGTTCGCATCAGCCCCAGCATTTT.

This clonotype showed up many times. This sequence joins TRBV15 and TRBJ1-5, with 8 bases that match TRBD1. Looked up from germline, CDR1 is LNHNV and CDR2 is YYDKDF (reference sequence). The CDR3 is made up of 15 amino acids. The junction had 6 bases not matched to a gene; V was cut back by 3 bases and J by 5 bases. The CDR3 protein is CATSRGQGADQPQHF. As DNA, the CDR3 is TGTGCCACCAGCAGGGGCCAGGGGGCGGATCAGCCCCAGCATTTT.

V gene TRBV20-1 combines with J gene TRBJ2-2; 8 nucleotides agree with TRBD1. Germline V lookup: CDR1 DFQATT, CDR2 SNEGSKA (reference sequence). The CDR3 totals 14 residues. With V trimmed by 6 bases and J by 6 bases, 9 bases remained unmatched. CDR3 DNA sequence: TGCAGTGCGTGGACAGGGATTGGCTCCGGGGAGCTGTTTTTT. Translating gives CSAWTGIGSGELFF.

This chain links TRBV5-4 with TRBJ2-5; the match to TRBD1 covers 10 bases. The germline V gene encodes CDR1 SGHNT and CDR2 YYREEE (reference sequence). There are 16 residues in the CDR3. Trimming took 3 bases from V and 2 from J; bases not matched to a gene: 7. CDR3 bases: TGTGCCAGCAGCTGGGGGACAGGGGCGTCTCAAGAGACCCAGTACTTC. As protein: CASSWGTGASQETQYF. Supplemented by reference TRBV5-4 and TRBJ2-5, the full variable domain reads ETGVTQSPTHLIKTRGQQVTLRCSSQSGHNTVSWYQQALGQGPQFIFQYYREEENGRGNFPPRFSGLQFPNYSSELNVNALELDDSALYLCASSWGTGASQETQYFGPGTRLLVL.

In its sample, this clonotype was seen many times. The rearrangement uses TRBV29-1 and TRBJ2-4, with 13 bases matching TRBD2. Trimming cost V 4 bases and J 1 base; bases outside gene matches: 7. The CDR3 has 17 residues. CDR1 is SQVTM and CDR2 is ANQGSEA in the germline V gene. The CDR3 reads CSVVRLAGGFAKNIQYF. CDR3 nucleotides: TGCAGCGTTGTTCGACTAGCGGGGGGTTTTGCCAAAAACATTCAGTACTTC.

This clonotype was seen many times. The chain is built from TRBV7-8 and TRBJ2-1, with D maybe TRBD1 (6 bases). The V end lost 3 bases, the J end lost 6 bases, and 12 bases lay between the germline ends. Germline loops: CDR1 SGHVS, CDR2 FQNEAQ. The CDR3 is made up of 14 amino acids. CDR3 protein: CASSLSGTSNEQFF. The CDR3 coding sequence is TGTGCCAGCAGCTTGTCCGGGACAAGCAATGAGCAGTTCTTC.

This clonotype was seen repeatedly, ten times or more. The chain employs TRBV5-5 and TRBJ2-1; TRBD2 agrees at 10 bases. There are 16 residues in the CDR3. V shed 2 bases and J 8 bases; nucleotides not matched to a gene: 10. Germline V gene lookup returns CDR1 SGHKS and CDR2 YYEKEE (reference sequence). Written as DNA, the CDR3 is TGTGCCAGCAGCTTAGCCGGGACTAGCGTTTTCCATGAGCAGTTCTTC. Translating gives CASSLAGTSVFHEQFF.

This clonotype was recorded many times. An end of the junction does not agree with germline; a read error may underlie this. The rearrangement uses TRBV6-1 and TRBJ1-5, with 8 bases fitting TRBD1. The CDR3 extends over 15 amino acids. Per the germline V gene, CDR1 is MNHNS and CDR2 is SASEGT. The CDR3 reads CASREAGGMNQPQHF. The DNA for the CDR3 is TGTGCCAGCCGTGAGGCAGGGGGCATGAACCAGCCCCAGCATTTT.

This clonotype was found many times. The chain combines TRBV6-2 or TRBV6-3 with TRBJ2-1; 9 positions agree with TRBD2. Trimming cost V 0 bases and J 13 bases; bases outside gene matches: 7. CDR1 MNHEY and CDR2 SVGEGT come from the germline V gene. The CDR3 has 14 amino acids. The CDR3 sequence: CASSYSILAGPQFF. Here the CDR3 DNA reads TGTGCCAGCAGTTACTCGATCCTAGCGGGGCCACAGTTCTTC.

Ten or more counts support this clonotype. The gene calls are TRBV2 and TRBJ2-7, with D unresolved. The germline V gene encodes CDR1 SNHLY and CDR2 FYNNEI. The CDR3 consists of 15 residues. Trimming removed 4 bases from V and 1 base from J, with 14 bases in between. CDR3 protein: CASSAKVMVSYEQYF. In DNA, the CDR3 is TGTGCCAGCAGTGCCAAAGTTATGGTTTCCTACGAGCAGTACTTC.

This clonotype was seen at least ten times. The V and J genes are TRBV9 and TRBJ1-5, with D unresolved. The CDR3 contains 14 residues. The V and J ends lost 2 bases and 6 bases respectively, with 12 bases between them. Germline V gives CDR1 SGDLS, CDR2 YYNGEE. The CDR3 DNA follows: TGTGCCAGCAGCGTCGGGGATGCCGGTCAGCCCCAGCATTTT. Translating it yields CASSVGDAGQPQHF. The full variable domain, completed using reference TRBV9 and TRBJ1-5, is DSGVTQTPKHLITATGQRVTLRCSPRSGDLSVYWYQQSLDQGLQFLIQYYNGEERAKGNILERFSAQQFPDLHSELNLSSLELGDSALYFCASSVGDAGQPQHFGDGTRLSIL.

This clonotype was seen at least ten times. The chain recombines TRBV4-2 with TRBJ2-7; D not certain. V gave up 1 base and J gave up 3 bases, with 4 bases separating them. The CDR3 is 12 residues long. Germline loops: CDR1 LGHNA, CDR2 YNFKEQ. Here the CDR3 DNA reads TGTGCCAGCAGCCAAGCCAACTACGAGCAGTACTTC. Translated: CASSQANYEQYF.

This clonotype was counted ten times or more. V is TRBV5-1 and J is TRBJ2-7; a weak D match, TRBD1 (5 bases). V was clipped by 1 base and J by 0 bases, with 11 bases between them. This CDR3 comprises 15 residues. Germline assignment: CDR1 SGHRS and CDR2 YFSETQ. The CDR3 nucleotides are TGCGCCAGCAGCTTGAGGTCAGGGATCTCCTACGAGCAGTACTTC. This sequence encodes CASSLRSGISYEQYF.

This clonotype showed up many times. This chain links TRBV20-1 with TRBJ1-1; D remains unclear. CDR1 is DFQATT, CDR2 SNEGSKA, per germline (reference sequence). V was shortened by 5 bases and J by 2 bases, with 15 bases between the two germline ends. This CDR3 has 14 residues. The CDR3 DNA follows: TGCAGTGCTTCTTCTGTTACAGCAAACACTGAAGCTTTCTTT. This sequence encodes CSASSVTANTEAFF.

The sample holds many counts of this clonotype. The chain employs TRBV28 and TRBJ2-3; TRBD2 might be the D (5 bases). Deletions cut 8 bases from V and 6 bases from J, with 18 bases between. The CDR3 covers 14 residues. Germline V gene data show CDR1 as MDHEN and CDR2 as SYDVKM. The CDR3 DNA sequence: TGTGCCAGCGGACTCCCAACTAGTGTCGATACGCAGTATTTT. This gives the protein CASGLPTSVDTQYF.

V is TRBV10-3 and J is TRBJ2-7; D is possibly TRBD1 (6 bases). This CDR3 is 15 amino acids long. Germline CDR1 reads ENHRY; CDR2 reads SYGVKD. Trimming cost V 5 bases and J 2 bases, with 16 bases left between them. The CDR3 spells CAISIYREPTYEQYF. Here the CDR3 DNA reads TGTGCCATCAGTATTTACAGGGAACCCACCTACGAGCAGTACTTC.

This clonotype showed up many times. The rearrangement joins TRBV27 to TRBJ2-5; D gene ambiguous. Trimming left V 4 bases short and J 5 bases short, with 14 bases between. CDR3 size: 14 residues. From germline, CDR1 is MNHEY and CDR2 SMNVEV (reference sequence). For the CDR3, the DNA is TGTGCCAGCAGTTCCCGAATGACTGTGGAGACCCAGTACTTC. It specifies CASSSRMTVETQYF.

This clonotype occurred a few times. The V and J genes are TRBV5-6 and TRBJ2-7; D is unresolved. V lost 3 bases, J lost 6 bases, and 10 bases lay in between. Germline V CDR1 and CDR2: SGHDT, YYEEEE. The CDR3 sequence is 12 residues long. The CDR3 here is CASSSRGREQYF. The DNA of the CDR3 is TGTGCCAGCAGCTCGAGAGGTCGCGAGCAGTACTTC. Complete variable domain (other parts from reference TRBV5-6 and TRBJ2-7): DAGVTQSPTHLIKTRGQQVTLRCSPKSGHDTVSWYQQALGQGPQFIFQYYEEEERQRGNFPDRFSGHQFPNYSSELNVNALLLGDSALYLCASSSRGREQYFGPGTRLTVT.

Note on this clonotype: A much bigger clone sits one base away, suggesting this may be a read error. J is TRBJ2-7 and V is TRBV20-1; possible D gene TRBD1, 6 bases. The germline V gene encodes CDR1 DFQATT and CDR2 SNEGSKA (reference sequence). Trimming shortened V by 7 bases and J by 7 bases, and 20 bases separated the two germline ends. CDR3 size: 13 residues. The DNA for the CDR3 is TGCAGTGGCAGGGGACCGCAAAGGGGGGAGCAGTACTTC. Protein sequence: CSGRGPQRGEQYF.

This clonotype appeared many times. The chain carries TRBV29-1 and TRBJ2-7, with D uncertain. The CDR3 consists of 12 residues. Germline V lookup: CDR1 SQVTM, CDR2 ANQGSEA. V dropped 1 base and J dropped 5 bases, with 9 bases sitting between them. In DNA, the CDR3 is TGCAGCGTTGAAGTTGGTGGGAACGAGCAGTACTTC. Its protein product is CSVEVGGNEQYF.

The sample holds many counts of this clonotype. The chain is built from TRBV20-1 and TRBJ1-2, with a possible D match to TRBD1 (5 bases). The length of the CDR3 is 11 residues. CDR1 is DFQATT and CDR2 is SNEGSKA in the germline V gene (reference sequence). The CDR3 loop reads CRPAGVYGYTF. The CDR3 DNA sequence: TGCCGGCCTGCGGGGGTCTATGGCTACACCTTC.

This clonotype has only a few counts. The chain combines TRBV20-1 with TRBJ2-2, with 12 bases that match TRBD1. V lost 6 bases to trimming and J lost 6 bases; unmatched junction nucleotides: 17. Germline V gene data show CDR1 as DFQATT and CDR2 as SNEGSKA (reference sequence). The CDR3 covers 18 residues. CDR3 region: CSALTGTGGFGIPGELFF. CDR3 in DNA: TGCAGTGCCCTCACCGGGACAGGGGGCTTCGGGATCCCCGGGGAGCTGTTTTTT.

This clonotype was seen just once. This rearrangement joins TRBV5-1 to TRBJ1-1; tentatively, D is TRBD1 (5 bases). Germline-derived CDR1 and CDR2 are SGHRS and YFSETQ. The length of the CDR3 is 13 residues. Deletions cut 4 bases from V and 3 bases from J, with 10 bases between. CDR3 sequence reads: CASSMSTDTEAFF. Here the CDR3 DNA reads TGCGCCAGCAGCATGTCGACAGACACTGAAGCTTTCTTT.

This clonotype was counted ten times or more. The CDR3 DNA reads TGTGCCAGCAGTGAATGGGGGGCAGAAGGCTACACCTTC. Its protein is CASSEWGAEGYTF. The gene calls are TRBV25-1 and TRBJ1-2, with a tentative D call TRBD1 (6 bases). The germline CDR1 and CDR2 sequences are MGHDK and SYGVNS. V lost 1 base to trimming and J lost 8 bases, with 11 bases between them. CDR3 length: 13 residues.

This clonotype was seen many times. The rearrangement uses TRBV25-1 and TRBJ1-5; the match to TRBD1 covers 7 bases. Germline loops: CDR1 MGHDK, CDR2 SYGVNS. The V gene end was trimmed by 3 bases and the J gene end by 4 bases; junction bases not matched to a gene: 12. The CDR3 sequence is 17 residues long. The CDR3 loop is CASSDSPPTGPNQPQHF. The CDR3 DNA sequence: TGTGCCAGCAGTGATTCACCTCCGACAGGGCCTAATCAGCCCCAGCATTTT.